The 9 T cell receptor beta chains given below trace back to one sample, sequenced in a study of blood T cell repertoires in COVID-19. Profiling relied on immunoSEQ multiplex PCR, and the TCRdb table lists in-frame clones only, not all of them. The sample consists of under 300,000 clones, over 80% of them appearing once. Sequencing used peripheral blood. The receptors here all came from a woman aged 55-70 years with active or convalescent COVID-19.

The chain uses TRBV2 and TRBJ2-1; D may be TRBD2 (6 bases). The V gene lost 0 bases and the J gene lost 6 bases, with 12 bases spanning the gap. The CDR3 length is 15 residues. From germline, CDR1 is SNHLY and CDR2 FYNNEI. In DNA form, the CDR3 reads TGTGCCAGCAGTGAAGCGCAGGGACTCTTCAATGAGCAGTTCTTC. Residues: CASSEAQGLFNEQFF.

The CDR3 sequence: CASSQDFRASNYGYTF. The CDR3 DNA reads as TGCGCCAGCAGCCAAGATTTCAGGGCCTCGAACTATGGCTACACCTTC. This rearrangement joins TRBV4-1 to TRBJ1-2; the D gene is possibly TRBD1 (5 bases). Germline V gene lookup returns CDR1 MGHRA and CDR2 YSYEKL. V lost 0 bases and J lost 2, with 13 bases in between. This CDR3 is built from 16 residues.

V and J are TRBV6-6 and TRBJ1-5, with no clear D. Germline CDR1 and CDR2: MNHNY and SVGAGI (reference sequence). The CDR3 has 14 residues. V was pared by 7 bases and J by 6 bases, with 16 bases between. The CDR3 DNA reads as TGTGCCAGCACCCCGTCAGGTGACGGTCAGCCCCAGCATTTT. Protein: CASTPSGDGQPQHF.

V and J are TRBV7-2 and TRBJ1-1; the match to TRBD1 covers 8 bases. CDR3 length equals 15 residues. Germline CDR1 is SGHTA and CDR2 is FQGNSA. V shed 3 bases and J 1 base; nucleotides not matched to a gene: 4. CDR3 DNA: TGTGCCAGCAGCTTCACCGGGACAGGGAACACTGAAGCTTTCTTT. Amino acid sequence: CASSFTGTGNTEAFF. Complete variable domain (other parts from reference TRBV7-2 and TRBJ1-1): GAGVSQSPSNKVTEKGKDVELRCDPISGHTALYWYRQSLGQGLEFLIYFQGNSAPDKSGLPSDRFSAERTGGSVSTLTIQRTQQEDSAVYLCASSFTGTGNTEAFFGQGTRLTVV.

This clone showed up just once. The chain has TRBV28 and TRBJ2-7, with TRBD2 matching 10 bases. The V segment lost 6 bases and the J segment 5 bases; nucleotides outside the gene matches: 7. This CDR3 contains 14 residues. From germline, CDR1 is MDHEN and CDR2 SYDVKM. The CDR3, as DNA: TGTGCCAGCAGGAAAGCGGGGGGGCCGAACGAGCAGTACGTC. Translation gives CASRKAGGPNEQYV.

The chain is built from TRBV10-2 and TRBJ2-1; possible D gene TRBD2, 7 bases. Germline CDR1 WSHSY, CDR2 SAAADI. Trimming stripped 2 bases from V and 3 bases from J, with 17 bases between. The CDR3 extends over 17 amino acids. DNA for the CDR3: TGCGCCAGCAGTGAGGGGGGGGCGGACCCCATCTACAATGAGCAGTTCTTC. Translating it yields CASSEGGADPIYNEQFF.

V is TRBV11-2 and J is TRBJ2-5, with 12 nucleotides matching TRBD2. Germline CDR1 reads SGHAT; CDR2 reads FQNNGV. CDR3 length equals 18 residues. The V segment lost 5 bases and the J segment 2 bases; nucleotides outside the gene matches: 12. CDR3 amino acids: CASSPGLAGALAQETQYF. DNA for the CDR3: TGTGCCAGCAGCCCGGGACTAGCGGGTGCCCTCGCTCAAGAGACCCAGTACTTC.

A single count supports this clone. The gene calls are TRBV3-1 (or the pseudogene TRBV3-2) and TRBJ2-3; 9 nucleotides match TRBD1. Trimming cost V 5 bases and J 4 bases; bases outside gene matches: 10. The CDR3 consists of 16 residues. CDR1 is LGHDT and CDR2 is YNNKEL in the germline V gene (reference sequence). CDR3 in amino acids: CASSARSGTGSDTQYF. The DNA for the CDR3 is TGTGCCAGCAGCGCAAGGAGTGGGACAGGGTCAGATACGCAGTATTTT.

The chain combines TRBV18 with TRBJ1-1; D is unclear. The germline V gene encodes CDR1 KGHSH and CDR2 LQKENI. The CDR3 runs 15 residues. V was shortened by 0 bases and J by 0 bases, with 8 bases between the two germline ends. Here the CDR3 DNA reads TGTGCCAGCTCACCACCTAACAGCATGAACACTGAAGCTTTCTTT. As protein: CASSPPNSMNTEAFF.